A selection of T cell receptor beta chains follows, all from one sample in a study of a mutant IDH1 vaccine in newly diagnosed glioma. Sequenced by immunoSEQ multiplex PCR; TCRdb stores in-frame clones only, minus some. The sample consists of 15,000 to 20,000 clones, more than 65% of them appearing once. The sample was PBMCs, taken from a glioma patient treated with radiotherapy, temozolomide or both. These receptors were taken from a man aged 40-49 years with glioma. CDR3s include the opening cysteine and the closing phenylalanine or tryptophan. The D gene is left open where the match is weak. Only some rows state a clone size, as once, few, many or a class for expanded clones.

TRBJ2-7 TRBV10-3 14 . TRBD2 TGTGCCATCGCCCTGGGAGCGGGACCCCACGAGCAGTACTTC CAIALGAGPHEQYF
TRBJ2-1 TRBV15 15 . . TGTGCCACCAGCAGGGAGGACGGGGGTACCAATGAGCAGTTCTTC CATSREDGGTNEQFF
TRBJ2-3 TRBV4-2 14 . . TGTGCCAGCAGCCAAGATCGGGCATCAGATACGCAGTATTTT CASSQDRASDTQYF
TRBJ2-3 TRBV9 12 . . TGTGCCAGCAGCTCCTTCCCAGATACGCAGTATTTT CASSSFPDTQYF
TRBJ1-1 TRBV15 17 . . TGTGCCACCAGCAGAGAATTACTACGGACGGCCGTGACTGAAGCTTTCTTT CATSRELLRTAVTEAFF
TRBJ2-3 TRBV5-1 15 . TRBD2 TGCGCCACCTCCTCTAGCGGGAGGGAGGGAGATACGCAGTATTTT CATSSSGREGDTQYF
TRBJ1-3 TRBV14 15 . . TGTGCCAGCAGCCAACTAGCAGGGAAAGGAAACACCATATATTTT CASSQLAGKGNTIYF
TRBJ2-1 TRBV6-1 12 . . TGTGCCAGCAGTGAAGGTAGTGCTGAGCAGTTCTTC CASSEGSAEQFF
TRBJ1-4 TRBV4-1 15 . . TGCGCCAGCAGCCAGGCTGGCAGGGTAGGAGAAAAACTGTTTTTT CASSQAGRVGEKLFF
TRBJ2-7 TRBV6-1 15 few TRBD2 TGTGCCAGCAGCATAGGACTAGCGGGATCCTACGAGCAGTACTTC CASSIGLAGSYEQYF
TRBJ1-4 TRBV5-1 16 . . TGCGCCAGCAGCTTGTCATATGGGTCGACTAATGAAAAACTGTTTTTT CASSLSYGSTNEKLFF
TRBJ1-1 TRBV4-1 12 . . TGCGCCAGCAGCCAATCGGGGACTGGGGCTTTCTTT CASSQSGTGAFF
TRBJ2-1 TRBV27 16 few TRBD2 TGTGCCAGCAGCGGGACTAGCGGGAAAAGGGAAAATGAGCAGTTCTTC CASSGTSGKRENEQFF
TRBJ2-5 TRBV5-1 15 . TRBD2 TGCGCCAGCAGCCCGGGACTAGCGGGAGTAGAGACCCAGTACTTC CASSPGLAGVETQYF
TRBJ2-7 TRBV2 13 . . TGTGCCAGCAGTGGCGGGGCGTCGGGCGAGCAGTACTTC CASSGGASGEQYF
TRBJ2-2 TRBV5-1 18 . TRBD2 TGCGCCAGCAGCTTGGTGCTAGCGGGAGGGCCGGGGACCGGGGAGCTGTTTTTT CASSLVLAGGPGTGELFF
TRBJ1-1 TRBV12-5 12 few . TGTGCTAGTGGGGGGGGTCACACTGAAGCTTTCTTT CASGGGHTEAFF
TRBJ2-3 TRBV5-4 16 . TRBD2 TGTGCCAGCAGCTTACAGCGGGAGGGCCTCTCAGATACGCAGTATTTT CASSLQREGLSDTQYF
TRBJ1-1 TRBV11-2 15 . . TGTGCCAGCAGCTTATTAAATCAGATGAACACTGAAGCTTTCTTT CASSLLNQMNTEAFF
TRBJ2-3 TRBV5-1 14 once . TGCGCCAGCAGCTTGGTAGCTAAAACAGATACGCAGTATTTT CASSLVAKTDTQYF
TRBJ2-1 TRBV11-3 15 . TRBD2 TGTGCCAGCAGCTTATCGGGCGGGAGGGCCGGTGAGCAGTTCTTC CASSLSGGRAGEQFF
TRBJ2-2 TRBV29-1 15 . TRBD1 TGCAGCGGGAAGGGGGCAGCCCTTGGTGGCGGGGAGCTGTTTTTT CSGKGAALGGGELFF
TRBJ1-2 TRBV4-2 18 . TRBD1 TGTGCCAGCAGCCAAGCCCCCAGACAGGGGGCGCCGACCTATGGCTACACCTTC CASSQAPRQGAPTYGYTF
TRBJ2-7 TRBV6-6 15 . TRBD2 TGTGCCAGCAGGTTGAGCGGGGCCAGCTCCTACGAGCAGTACTTC CASRLSGASSYEQYF